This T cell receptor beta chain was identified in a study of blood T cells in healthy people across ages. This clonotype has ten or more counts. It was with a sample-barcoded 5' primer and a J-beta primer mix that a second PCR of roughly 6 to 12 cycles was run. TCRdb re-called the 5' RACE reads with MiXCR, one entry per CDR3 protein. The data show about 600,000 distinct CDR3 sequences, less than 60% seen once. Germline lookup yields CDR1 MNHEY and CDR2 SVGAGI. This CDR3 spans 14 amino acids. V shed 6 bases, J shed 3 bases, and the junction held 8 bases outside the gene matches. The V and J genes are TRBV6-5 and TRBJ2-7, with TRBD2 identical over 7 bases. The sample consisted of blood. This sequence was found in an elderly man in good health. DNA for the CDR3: TGTGCCAGCAGATCACGGACGGGGGGCTACGAGCAGTACTTC. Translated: CASRSRTGGYEQYF.